The 8 T cell receptor beta chains reported below all come from one sample, sequenced in a study of radiation and T cells in renal cell carcinoma. The assay was immunoSEQ multiplex PCR, and TCRdb's table has in-frame clones only and misses some. The sample includes 15,000 to 20,000 clones, around 55% of them seen just once. Treatment defined: 15 Gy SBRT to primary tumor, nephrectomy 4 weeks later. The sample consisted of tumor tissue, taken from a patient whose treatment included radiotherapy and nephrectomy. The receptors here all came from a man aged 50-60 years with renal cell carcinoma.

The V call is TRBV6-1, the J call TRBJ1-6, with a tentative D call TRBD1 (5 bases). V lost 5 bases and J lost 14, with 19 bases in between. This CDR3 comprises 14 residues. Germline CDR1 is MNHNS and CDR2 is SASEGT. CDR3 residues: CASSLNAPGRTLHF. For the CDR3, the DNA is TGTGCCAGCAGTCTCAACGCCCCGGGACGAACCCTCCACTTT.

The V call is TRBV4-3, the J call TRBJ1-6; tentative D call: TRBD1 (5 bases). The CDR3 loop spans 14 amino acids. Per germline, CDR1 LGHNA and CDR2 YSLEER. V was trimmed by 3 bases and J by 7 bases, leaving 10 bases between them. This chain's CDR3 is CASSHRQSNSPLHF. CDR3 nucleotide sequence: TGCGCCAGCAGCCACAGACAGTCCAATTCACCCCTCCACTTT.

This chain connects TRBV7-8 to TRBJ2-7; D perhaps matches TRBD2 (6 bases). V dropped 5 bases and J dropped 5 bases, with 13 bases sitting between them. The germline CDR1 and CDR2 sequences are SGHVS and FQNEAQ. This CDR3 is built from 13 residues. CDR3 loop: CASSPRLVHEQYF. The CDR3, as DNA: TGTGCCAGCAGCCCGAGACTAGTCCACGAGCAGTACTTC. The variable domain in full, completed from reference TRBV7-8 and TRBJ2-7, reads GAGVSQSPRYKVAKRGQDVALRCDPISGHVSLFWYQQALGQGPEFLTYFQNEAQLDKSGLPSDRFFAERPEGSVSTLKIQRTQQEDSAVYLCASSPRLVHEQYFGPGTRLTVT.

This rearrangement joins TRBV30 to TRBJ1-4, with a tentative D call TRBD1 (6 bases). This CDR3 has 14 residues. CDR1 and CDR2 (germline): GTSNPN, SVGIG (reference sequence). V was clipped by 1 base and J by 5 bases, with 11 bases between them. The CDR3 nucleotides are TGTGCCTGGAGTGGACAGGCCTTAAATGAAAAACTGTTTTTT. Encoded protein: CAWSGQALNEKLFF.

The gene calls are TRBV1 and TRBJ2-1; TRBD1 is the table's D call and was not checked against the DNA. TRBV1 is a listed pseudogene. This CDR3 is built from 12 residues. The CDR3 coding sequence is TGCACCAGCAGCCCCAGGGGTCATGAGCAGTTCTTC. Translating it yields CTSSPRGHEQFF.

CDR3 protein: CASSPGRLANTGELFF. CDR3 DNA: TGTGCCAGCTCTCCGGGGAGGCTCGCGAACACCGGGGAGCTGTTTTTT. This chain joins TRBV18 and TRBJ2-2, with D possibly matching TRBD2 (6 bases). V lost 6 bases, J lost 0 bases, and 14 bases lay in between. The germline V gene has CDR1 KGHSH and CDR2 LQKENI. The CDR3 has 16 amino acids.

CDR3 in amino acids: CASSFLAETEQYF. The CDR3 coding sequence is TGTGCCAGCAGCTTTCTAGCGGAAACAGAGCAGTACTTC. The V call is TRBV7-9, the J call TRBJ2-7; 7 bases align to TRBD2. The length of the CDR3 is 13 residues. In germline, CDR1 is SEHNR, CDR2 FQNEAQ (reference sequence). J was trimmed by 7 bases and V by 3 bases; bases with no gene match: 6. The variable domain in full, with the rest retrieved from reference TRBV7-9 and TRBJ2-7, is DTGVSQNPRHKITKRGQNVTFRCDPISEHNRLYWYRQTLGQGPEFLTYFQNEAQLEKSRLLSDRFSAERPKGSFSTLEIQRTEQGDSAMYLCASSFLAETEQYFGPGTRLTVT.

Only a few counts were recorded for this clone. The chain employs TRBV5-1 and TRBJ1-6; 8 nucleotides agree with TRBD1. The CDR3 is 14 amino acids. Trimming cost V 2 bases and J 8 bases; bases outside gene matches: 3. Germline CDR1 is SGHRS and CDR2 is YFSETQ. CDR3 region: CASSFTGGDSPLHF. In DNA, the CDR3 is TGCGCCAGCAGCTTTACAGGGGGGGATTCACCCCTCCACTTT. Drawing the rest from reference TRBV5-1 and TRBJ1-6, the complete variable domain is KAGVTQTPRYLIKTRGQQVTLSCSPISGHRSVSWYQQTPGQGLQFLFEYFSETQRNKGNFPGRFSGRQFSNSRSEMNVSTLELGDSALYLCASSFTGGDSPLHFGNGTRLTVT.